Only one count was recorded for the clone carrying this T cell receptor (beta chain). This sample stems from a study of CD8 T cells in Susac syndrome. Roughly 0.45 to 1 ug RNA was reverse transcribed with random hexamers. MiXCR was run by TCRdb on the immunoSEQ multiplex PCR reads, yielding one entry per CDR3 protein. The sample lists about 210,000 distinct CDR3 sequences; over 90% were seen once. The source of this sequence is a human donor with Susac syndrome. The sequencing input was CD4+ T cells from PBMCs.

The CDR3 spells CAWSVGQFNQPQHF. The CDR3 nucleotides are TGTGCCTGGAGTGTTGGTCAGTTCAATCAGCCCCAGCATTTT. The rearrangement links TRBV30 to TRBJ1-5; no clear D gene. V was clipped by 0 bases and J by 3 bases, with 9 bases between them. CDR3 length equals 14 residues. CDR1 is GTSNPN and CDR2 is SVGIG in the germline V gene (reference sequence).